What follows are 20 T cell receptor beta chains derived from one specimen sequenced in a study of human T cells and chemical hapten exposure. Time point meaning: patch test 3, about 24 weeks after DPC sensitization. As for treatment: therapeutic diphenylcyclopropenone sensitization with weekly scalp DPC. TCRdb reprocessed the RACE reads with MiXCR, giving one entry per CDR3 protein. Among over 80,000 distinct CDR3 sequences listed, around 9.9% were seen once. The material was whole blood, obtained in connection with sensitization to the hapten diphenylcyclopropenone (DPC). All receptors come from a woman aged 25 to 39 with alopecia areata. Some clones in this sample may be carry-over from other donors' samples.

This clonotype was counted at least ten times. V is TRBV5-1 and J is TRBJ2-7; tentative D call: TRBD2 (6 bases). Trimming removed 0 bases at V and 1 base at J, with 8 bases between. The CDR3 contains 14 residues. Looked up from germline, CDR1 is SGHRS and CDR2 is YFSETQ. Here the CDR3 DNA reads TGCGCCAGCAGCTTGGGTAGCGGTTCCTACGAGCAGTACGTC. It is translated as CASSLGSGSYEQYV.

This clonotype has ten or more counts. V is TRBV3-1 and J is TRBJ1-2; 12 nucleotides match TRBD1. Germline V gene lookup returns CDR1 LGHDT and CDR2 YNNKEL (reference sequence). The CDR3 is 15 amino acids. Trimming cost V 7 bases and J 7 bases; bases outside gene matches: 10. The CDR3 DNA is TGTGCCAGCACCAACCTGGGACAGGGGGCGAGTGGCTACACCTTC. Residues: CASTNLGQGASGYTF. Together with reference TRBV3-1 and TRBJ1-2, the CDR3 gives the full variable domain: DTAVSQTPKYLVTQMGNDKSIKCEQNLGHDTMYWYKQDSKKFLKIMFSYNNKELIINETVPNRFSPKSPDKAHLNLHINSLELGDSAVYFCASTNLGQGASGYTFGSGTRLTVV.

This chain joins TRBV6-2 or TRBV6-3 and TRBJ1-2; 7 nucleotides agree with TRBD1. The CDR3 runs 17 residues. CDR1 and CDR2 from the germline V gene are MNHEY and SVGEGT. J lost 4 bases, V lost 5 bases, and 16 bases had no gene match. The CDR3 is CASSGAGQMALVYGYTF. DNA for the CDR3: TGTGCCAGCAGTGGAGCGGGACAGATGGCTTTGGTCTATGGCTACACCTTC.

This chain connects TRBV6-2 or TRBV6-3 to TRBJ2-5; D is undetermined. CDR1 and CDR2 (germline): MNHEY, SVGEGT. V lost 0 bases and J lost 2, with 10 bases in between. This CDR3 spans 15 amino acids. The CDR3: CASSYSGGSQETQYF. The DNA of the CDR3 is TGTGCCAGCAGTTACTCGGGTGGATCTCAAGAGACCCAGTACTTC.

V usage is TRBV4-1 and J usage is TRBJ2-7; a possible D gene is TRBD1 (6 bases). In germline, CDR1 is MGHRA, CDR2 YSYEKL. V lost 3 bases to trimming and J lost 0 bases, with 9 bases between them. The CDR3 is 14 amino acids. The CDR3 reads CASSHGDTSYEQYV. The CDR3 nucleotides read TGCGCCAGCAGCCATGGGGACACCTCCTACGAGCAGTACGTC.

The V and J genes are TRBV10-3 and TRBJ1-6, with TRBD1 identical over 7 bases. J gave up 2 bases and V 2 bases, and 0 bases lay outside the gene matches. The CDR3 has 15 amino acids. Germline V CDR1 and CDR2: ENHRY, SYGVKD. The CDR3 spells CAISEGTAYNSPLHF. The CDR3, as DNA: TGTGCCATCAGTGAGGGGACAGCCTATAATTCACCCCTCCACTTT.

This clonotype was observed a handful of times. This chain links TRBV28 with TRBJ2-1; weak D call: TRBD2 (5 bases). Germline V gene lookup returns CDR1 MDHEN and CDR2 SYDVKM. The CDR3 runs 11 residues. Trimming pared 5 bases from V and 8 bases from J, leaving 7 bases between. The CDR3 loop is CASSPGDEQFF. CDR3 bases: TGTGCCAGCAGTCCCGGGGATGAGCAGTTCTTC.

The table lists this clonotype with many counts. Here the CDR3 reads CASSEQRPYTEAFF. The CDR3 DNA reads TGTGCCAGCAGTGAACAGAGGCCGTACACTGAAGCTTTCTTT. The V gene is TRBV2, the J gene TRBJ1-1; D call uncertain. This CDR3 is built from 14 residues. V lost 2 bases and J 3 bases, leaving 10 bases between the germline ends. Looked up from germline, CDR1 is SNHLY and CDR2 is FYNNEI.

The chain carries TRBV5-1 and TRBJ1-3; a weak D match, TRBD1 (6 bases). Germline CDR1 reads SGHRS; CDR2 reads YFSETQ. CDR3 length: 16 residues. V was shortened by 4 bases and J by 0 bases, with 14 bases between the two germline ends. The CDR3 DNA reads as TGCGCCAGCAGCGGGGAGACAGGCCTCTCTGGAAACACCATATATTTT. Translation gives CASSGETGLSGNTIYF.

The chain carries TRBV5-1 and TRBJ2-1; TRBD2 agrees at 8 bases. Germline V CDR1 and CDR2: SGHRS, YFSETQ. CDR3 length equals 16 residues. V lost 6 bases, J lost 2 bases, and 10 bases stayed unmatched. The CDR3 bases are TGCGCCAGCAACCCGATCAGCGGGAGCACCTACAATGAGCAGTTCTTC. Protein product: CASNPISGSTYNEQFF.

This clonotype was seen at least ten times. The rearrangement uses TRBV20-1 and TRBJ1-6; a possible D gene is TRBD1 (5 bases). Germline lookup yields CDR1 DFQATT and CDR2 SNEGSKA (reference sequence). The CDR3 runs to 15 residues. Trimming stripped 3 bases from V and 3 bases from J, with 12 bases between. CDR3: CSASGGTLYNSPLHF. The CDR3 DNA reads TGCAGTGCTAGTGGTGGGACCCTCTATAATTCACCCCTCCACTTT.

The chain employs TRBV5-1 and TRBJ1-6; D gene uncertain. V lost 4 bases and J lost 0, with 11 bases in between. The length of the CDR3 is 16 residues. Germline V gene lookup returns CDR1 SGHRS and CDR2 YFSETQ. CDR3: CASSLQLSSYNSPLHF. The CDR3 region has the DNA TGCGCCAGCAGCCTACAGCTCAGCTCCTATAATTCACCCCTCCACTTT. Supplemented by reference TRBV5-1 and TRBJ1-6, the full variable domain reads KAGVTQTPRYLIKTRGQQVTLSCSPISGHRSVSWYQQTPGQGLQFLFEYFSETQRNKGNFPGRFSGRQFSNSRSEMNVSTLELGDSALYLCASSLQLSSYNSPLHFGNGTRLTVT.

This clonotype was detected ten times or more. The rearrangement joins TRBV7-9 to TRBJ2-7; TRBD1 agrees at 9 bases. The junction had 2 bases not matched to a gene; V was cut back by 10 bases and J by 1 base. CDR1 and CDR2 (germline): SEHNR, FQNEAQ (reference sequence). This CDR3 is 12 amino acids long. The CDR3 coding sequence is TGTGCCACGGACAGGGGTTCCTACGAGCAGTACTTC. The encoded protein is CATDRGSYEQYF.

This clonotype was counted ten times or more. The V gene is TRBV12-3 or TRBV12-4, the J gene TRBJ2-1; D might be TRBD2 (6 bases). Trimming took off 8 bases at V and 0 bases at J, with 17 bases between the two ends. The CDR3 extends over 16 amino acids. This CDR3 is CASGRSGSRSYNEQFF. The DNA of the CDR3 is TGTGCCAGCGGACGAAGCGGGTCACGCTCCTACAATGAGCAGTTCTTC.

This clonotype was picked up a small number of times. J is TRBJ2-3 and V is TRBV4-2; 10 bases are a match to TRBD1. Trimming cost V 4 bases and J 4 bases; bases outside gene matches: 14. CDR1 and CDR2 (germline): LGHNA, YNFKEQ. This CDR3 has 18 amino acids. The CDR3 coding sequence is TGTGCCAGCAGCCCCAACGTCCCGGGACAGGGGAGGGCAGATACGCAGTATTTT. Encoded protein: CASSPNVPGQGRADTQYF.

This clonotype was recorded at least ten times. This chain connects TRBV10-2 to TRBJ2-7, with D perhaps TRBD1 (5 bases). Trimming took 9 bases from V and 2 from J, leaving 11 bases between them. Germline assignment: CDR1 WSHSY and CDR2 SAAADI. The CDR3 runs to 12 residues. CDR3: CASKDNTYEQYF. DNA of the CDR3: TGCGCCAGTAAGGACAACACCTACGAGCAGTACTTC.

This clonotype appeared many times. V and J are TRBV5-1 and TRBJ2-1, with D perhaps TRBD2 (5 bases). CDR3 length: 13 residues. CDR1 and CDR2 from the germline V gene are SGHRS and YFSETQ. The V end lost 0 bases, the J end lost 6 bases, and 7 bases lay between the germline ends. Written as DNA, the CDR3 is TGCGCCAGCAGCTTGGCTCTAGCCAATGAGCAGTTCTTC. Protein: CASSLALANEQFF.

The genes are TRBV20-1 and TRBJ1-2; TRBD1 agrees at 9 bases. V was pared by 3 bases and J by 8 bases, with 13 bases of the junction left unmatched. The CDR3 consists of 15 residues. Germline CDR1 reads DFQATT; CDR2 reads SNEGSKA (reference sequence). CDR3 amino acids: CSARPPRDRDVGYTF. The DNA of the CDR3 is TGCAGTGCTAGGCCCCCCCGGGACAGGGATGTAGGCTACACCTTC.

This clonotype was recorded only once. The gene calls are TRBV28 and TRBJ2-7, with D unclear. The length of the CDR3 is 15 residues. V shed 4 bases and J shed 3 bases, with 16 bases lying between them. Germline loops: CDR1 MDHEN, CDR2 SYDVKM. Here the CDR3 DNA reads TGTGCCAGCAGTTCCTCCTTAGGGTCGAACTACGAGCAGTACGTC. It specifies CASSSSLGSNYEQYV.

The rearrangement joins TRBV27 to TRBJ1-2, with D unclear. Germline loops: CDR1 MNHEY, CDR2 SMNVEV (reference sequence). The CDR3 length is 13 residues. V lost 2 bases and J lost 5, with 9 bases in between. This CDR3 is CASSLRGIYGYTF. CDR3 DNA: TGTGCCAGCAGTTTACGAGGGATTTATGGCTACACCTTC.